These 27 T cell receptor beta chains were all obtained from the same sample, sequenced in a study of T cell changes during pregnancy in multiple sclerosis (dated by TCRdb to 2018 to 2020). The library was produced with the immunoSEQ multiplex PCR assay. Here the immuneACCESS table is served through TCRdb, limited to in-frame sequences with V and J called. Missing clones are a known gap in these copies; in checked studies unresolved V genes cover under half, and the rest lacks a known reason. Within this sample are about 51,000 clones, with approximately 92% of them counted one time only. The ten largest clones add up to 0.65% to 0.7% of the sample. The sample in question was CD4+ T cells from peripheral blood mononuclear cells, obtained in the third trimester of pregnancy. These receptors all come from a female donor with multiple sclerosis, enrolled in a pregnancy study.

The chain links TRBV7-2 to TRBJ1-5; D might be TRBD1 (6 bases). V was trimmed by 0 bases and J by 7 bases, leaving 13 bases between them. Looked up from germline, CDR1 is SGHTA and CDR2 is FQGNSA. The CDR3 spans 15 residues. CDR3 DNA sequence: TGTGCCAGCAGCTTAGCGGGGGGGCGTGAGCAGCCCCAGCATTTT. Protein product: CASSLAGGREQPQHF. Supplemented by reference TRBV7-2 and TRBJ1-5, the full variable domain reads GAGVSQSPSNKVTEKGKDVELRCDPISGHTALYWYRQSLGQGLEFLIYFQGNSAPDKSGLPSDRFSAERTGGSVSTLTIQRTQQEDSAVYLCASSLAGGREQPQHFGDGTRLSIL.

This chain joins TRBV15 and TRBJ2-3; 10 nucleotides match TRBD2. CDR3 length: 17 residues. The ends lost 0 bases at V and 3 bases at J; junction bases unmatched: 6. The germline gives CDR1 LNHNV, CDR2 YYDKDF (reference sequence). CDR3 sequence: CATSRELAGLGTDTQYF. The CDR3 DNA reads as TGTGCCACCAGCAGAGAACTAGCGGGACTGGGGACAGATACGCAGTATTTT.

Turning to this clone: Distinct nucleotide sequences in the sample also encode this CDR3. The chain carries TRBV6-5 and TRBJ1-1, with D maybe TRBD1 (6 bases). This CDR3 has 15 residues. In germline, CDR1 is MNHEY, CDR2 SVGAGI. Trimming removed 0 bases from V and 6 bases from J, with 14 bases in between. CDR3 nucleotide sequence: TGTGCCAGCAGTTACTCCCACAGGGTCCCGCCTGAAGCTTTCTTT. Amino acids: CASSYSHRVPPEAFF.

This chain links TRBV7-9 with TRBJ2-5; D is possibly TRBD2 (6 bases). The CDR3 runs to 14 residues. V lost 7 bases and J lost 2, with 14 bases in between. The V gene's germline CDR1 is SEHNR and CDR2 FQNEAQ (reference sequence). Here the CDR3 DNA reads TGTGCCAGCACCTTGGTAGCGGCACAAGAGACCCAGTACTTC. Translated, it gives CASTLVAAQETQYF.

This chain uses TRBV7-9 with TRBJ1-5; D is perhaps TRBD1 (6 bases). The CDR3 sequence is 14 residues long. Germline CDR1 reads SEHNR; CDR2 reads FQNEAQ (reference sequence). Trimming cost V 3 bases and J 7 bases, with 13 bases left between them. The CDR3, as DNA: TGTGCCAGCAGCTTGGGGGGGCCGATACAGCCCCAGCATTTT. Protein product: CASSLGGPIQPQHF.

The CDR3 is CASSGTRAYEQYF. The CDR3 DNA reads as TGTGCCAGTTCCGGGACTAGGGCCTACGAGCAGTACTTC. The chain employs TRBV5-6 and TRBJ2-7; TRBD2 matches 8 bases. The CDR3 contains 13 residues. The V gene's germline CDR1 is SGHDT and CDR2 YYEEEE. Trimming cost V 8 bases and J 2 bases; bases outside gene matches: 6.

The V and J genes are TRBV2 and TRBJ2-7, with 11 bases matching TRBD2. Germline CDR1 is SNHLY and CDR2 is FYNNEI. There are 15 residues in the CDR3. J gave up 3 bases and V 6 bases, and 7 bases lay outside the gene matches. The CDR3 nucleotides read TGTGCCAGCAGAGTAGCGGGAGGGCCCGGCTACGAGCAGTACTTC. Translated: CASRVAGGPGYEQYF.

The chain links TRBV5-6 to TRBJ2-6; perhaps TRBD1 as D (6 bases). Germline V gene sequence: CDR1 SGHDT, CDR2 YYEEEE. Trimming removed 4 bases from V and 0 bases from J, with 11 bases in between. CDR3 length: 16 amino acids. CDR3 DNA sequence: TGTGCCAGCAGCCCGGGACAACGCTCTGGGGCCAACGTCCTGACTTTC. It is translated as CASSPGQRSGANVLTF.

The chain joins TRBV9 to TRBJ2-3; 11 positions agree with TRBD2. J lost 4 bases, V lost 4 bases, and 5 bases had no gene match. The CDR3 is 15 residues long. CDR1 and CDR2 (germline): SGDLS, YYNGEE. As DNA, the CDR3 is TGTGCCAGCAGCCCCGGGACTAGCGGTGCAGATACGCAGTATTTT. This encodes CASSPGTSGADTQYF. Combining the CDR3 with reference TRBV9 and TRBJ2-3 gives the whole variable domain DSGVTQTPKHLITATGQRVTLRCSPRSGDLSVYWYQQSLDQGLQFLIQYYNGEERAKGNILERFSAQQFPDLHSELNLSSLELGDSALYFCASSPGTSGADTQYFGPGTRLTVL.

The rearrangement uses TRBV6-5 and TRBJ1-6; D is undetermined. Germline values: CDR1 MNHEY, CDR2 SVGAGI. With 5 bases removed from V and 7 bases from J, the gap between germline ends came to 6 bases. This CDR3 spans 12 amino acids. The CDR3 region is CASSQSNSPLHF. CDR3 bases: TGTGCCAGCAGTCAAAGCAATTCACCCCTCCACTTT.

The chain employs TRBV5-6 and TRBJ1-3, with D possibly TRBD1 on 5 matching bases. Trimming pared 1 base from V and 4 bases from J, leaving 9 bases between. The CDR3 contains 14 residues. Germline values: CDR1 SGHDT, CDR2 YYEEEE. The CDR3 here is CASSLSGRGNTIYF. The CDR3 nucleotides read TGTGCCAGCAGCTTGTCAGGGCGAGGAAACACCATATATTTT.

The rearrangement joins TRBV7-2 to TRBJ2-5; D unclear. Germline V gives CDR1 SGHTA, CDR2 FQGNSA. V lost 1 base and J lost 5, with 8 bases in between. This CDR3 is 13 amino acids long. The CDR3 region is CASSLGPLETQYF. Here the CDR3 DNA reads TGTGCCAGCAGCTTAGGTCCCCTTGAGACCCAGTACTTC.

The chain links TRBV6-6 to TRBJ2-1, with 7 bases matching TRBD1. V dropped 0 bases and J dropped 3; count of bases not matched to a gene: 2. CDR1 and CDR2 (germline): MNHNY, SVGAGI (reference sequence). This CDR3 spans 15 amino acids. The CDR3 reads CASSYSGQYYNEQFF. In DNA form, the CDR3 reads TGTGCCAGCAGTTACTCGGGACAGTACTACAATGAGCAGTTCTTC.

The CDR3 here is CASSQAGGGGYEQYF. As DNA, the CDR3 is TGTGCCAGCAGCCAAGCTGGGGGAGGAGGGTACGAGCAGTACTTC. The chain combines TRBV5-4 with TRBJ2-7; possibly TRBD2 for D (6 bases). Germline CDR1 is SGHNT and CDR2 is YYREEE (reference sequence). This CDR3 is 15 amino acids long. V shed 4 bases and J shed 4 bases, with 18 bases lying between them.

The V and J genes are TRBV10-3 and TRBJ1-5, with 8 bases aligning to TRBD1. V trimming: 5 bases; J trimming: 7 bases; junction bases outside the gene matches: 4. The CDR3 consists of 13 residues. CDR1 is ENHRY and CDR2 is SYGVKD in the germline V gene. The CDR3 spells CAISQGADQPQHF. In DNA, the CDR3 is TGTGCCATCAGTCAGGGGGCAGACCAGCCCCAGCATTTT.

V usage is TRBV2 and J usage is TRBJ2-7; TRBD1 agrees at 8 bases. With 6 bases clipped from V and 2 bases from J, the junction kept 9 bases outside the gene matches. In germline, CDR1 is SNHLY, CDR2 FYNNEI. CDR3 length: 15 residues. Written as DNA, the CDR3 is TGTGCCAGCAGGTCCGGGACAGGTGAAGCCTACGAGCAGTACTTC. This sequence encodes CASRSGTGEAYEQYF.

This clone was seen only once. This chain connects TRBV13 to TRBJ2-7; D perhaps matches TRBD2 (7 bases). CDR1 PRHDT and CDR2 FYEKMQ come from the germline V gene (reference sequence). V lost 3 bases, J lost 2 bases, and 20 bases lay in between. The CDR3 totals 17 residues. CDR3 nucleotide sequence: TGTGCCAGCAGCTTTACTCCGGGGGGAGGGGGAGCCTACGAGCAGTACTTC. Its protein product is CASSFTPGGGGAYEQYF.

J is TRBJ2-7 and V is TRBV19; 10 positions match TRBD1. The CDR3 sequence is 17 residues long. From germline, CDR1 is LNHDA and CDR2 SQIVND (reference sequence). V gave up 4 bases and J gave up 2 bases; unmatched junction bases: 11. Written as DNA, the CDR3 is TGTGCCAGTAGTAATTTCAGGGGACAGGGGAACCCCTACGAGCAGTACTTC. Its protein is CASSNFRGQGNPYEQYF.

CDR3 in DNA: TGTGCCATCAGTGAGGGCAGGCAGAACACTGAAGCTTTCTTT. This gives the protein CAISEGRQNTEAFF. The rearrangement links TRBV10-3 to TRBJ1-1; D remains unclear. The CDR3 covers 14 residues. Germline V gene lookup returns CDR1 ENHRY and CDR2 SYGVKD. Between the trimmed V and J ends, which lost 2 bases and 1 base, there was a span of 8 bases.

V usage is TRBV4-3 and J usage is TRBJ2-2; D ambiguous. Germline-derived CDR1 and CDR2 are LGHNA and YSLEER. Trimming took off 1 base at V and 5 bases at J, with 11 bases between the two ends. CDR3 length: 15 residues. In DNA form, the CDR3 reads TGCGCCAGCAGCCAAGTTGTCCCGAGGACCGGGGAGCTGTTTTTT. Protein: CASSQVVPRTGELFF.

The chain employs TRBV28 and TRBJ1-4; maybe TRBD1 (6 bases). Germline V gene data show CDR1 as MDHEN and CDR2 as SYDVKM. CDR3 length: 15 amino acids. V was clipped by 5 bases and J by 8 bases, with 18 bases between them. The CDR3 reads CASSLQGPSGEKLFF. The CDR3 DNA is TGTGCCAGCAGTCTACAGGGCCCTAGTGGGGAAAAACTGTTTTTT.

The gene calls are TRBV27 and TRBJ2-7; 7 nucleotides match TRBD1. V trimming: 6 bases; J trimming: 5 bases; junction bases outside the gene matches: 10. In germline, CDR1 is MNHEY, CDR2 SMNVEV (reference sequence). The CDR3 covers 14 residues. Here the CDR3 reads CASRLDRASDEQYF. CDR3 bases: TGTGCCAGCAGACTAGACAGGGCAAGCGACGAGCAGTACTTC.

The gene calls are TRBV7-9 and TRBJ2-7, with 9 positions matching TRBD1. CDR3 length: 15 residues. CDR1 SEHNR and CDR2 FQNEAQ come from the germline V gene (reference sequence). V shed 1 base and J 2 bases; nucleotides not matched to a gene: 3. CDR3 sequence: CASSLVGQGPYEQYF. The CDR3 bases are TGTGCCAGCAGCTTAGTGGGACAGGGCCCCTACGAGCAGTACTTC.

V and J are TRBV6-1 and TRBJ2-2, with TRBD2 matching over 10 bases. CDR1 is MNHNS, CDR2 SASEGT, per germline. The CDR3 covers 17 residues. With V trimmed by 0 bases and J by 6 bases, 7 bases remained unmatched. In DNA form, the CDR3 reads TGTGCCAGCAGTGAAGCGCGTAGCGGGAGGAGACCCGGGGAGCTGTTTTTT. Its protein product is CASSEARSGRRPGELFF.

J is TRBJ2-3 and V is TRBV28; the D is unclear. Trimming cost V 6 bases and J 2 bases, with 9 bases left between them. This CDR3 is 13 amino acids long. Per the germline V gene, CDR1 is MDHEN and CDR2 is SYDVKM. The CDR3: CASRQPDTDTQYF. Written as DNA, the CDR3 is TGTGCCAGCAGACAGCCCGACACAGATACGCAGTATTTT. Based on the CDR3 plus reference TRBV28 and TRBJ2-3, the full variable domain is DVKVTQSSRYLVKRTGEKVFLECVQDMDHENMFWYRQDPGLGLRLIYFSYDVKMKEKGDIPEGYSVSREKKERFSLILESASTNQTSMYLCASRQPDTDTQYFGPGTRLTVL.

This rearrangement joins TRBV10-3 to TRBJ2-7; 7 bases match TRBD1. The V and J ends lost 5 bases and 7 bases, in that order; junction bases with no gene match: 14. The CDR3 contains 15 residues. CDR1 is ENHRY, CDR2 SYGVKD, per germline. In DNA, the CDR3 is TGTGCCATCAGTCTCCGACAGGGTAGAAGTGGAGAGCAGTACTTC. Translated: CAISLRQGRSGEQYF.

This clone was seen a single time. This sequence joins TRBV14 and TRBJ2-3; no clear D gene. Trimming cost V 1 base and J 7 bases, with 3 bases left between them. The CDR3 has 11 amino acids. CDR1 is SGHDN, CDR2 FVKESK, per germline. The CDR3 sequence: CASSQVNTQYF. In DNA, the CDR3 is TGTGCCAGCAGCCAAGTCAATACGCAGTATTTT.